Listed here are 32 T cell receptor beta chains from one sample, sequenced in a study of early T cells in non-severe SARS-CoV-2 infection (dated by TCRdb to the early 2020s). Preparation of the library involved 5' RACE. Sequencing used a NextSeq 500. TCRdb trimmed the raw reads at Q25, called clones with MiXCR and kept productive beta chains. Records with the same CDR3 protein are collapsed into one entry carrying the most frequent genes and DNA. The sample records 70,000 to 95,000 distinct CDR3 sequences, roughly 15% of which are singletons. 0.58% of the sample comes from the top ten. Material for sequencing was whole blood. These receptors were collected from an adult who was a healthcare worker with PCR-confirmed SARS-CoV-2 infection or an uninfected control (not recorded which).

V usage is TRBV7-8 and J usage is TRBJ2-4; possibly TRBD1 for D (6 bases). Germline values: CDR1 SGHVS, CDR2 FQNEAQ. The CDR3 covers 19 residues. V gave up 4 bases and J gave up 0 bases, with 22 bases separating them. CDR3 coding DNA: TGTGCCAGCAGCTCGCACAGGGTAGGGGTGCACGTAGCCAAAAACATTCAGTACTTC. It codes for CASSSHRVGVHVAKNIQYF.

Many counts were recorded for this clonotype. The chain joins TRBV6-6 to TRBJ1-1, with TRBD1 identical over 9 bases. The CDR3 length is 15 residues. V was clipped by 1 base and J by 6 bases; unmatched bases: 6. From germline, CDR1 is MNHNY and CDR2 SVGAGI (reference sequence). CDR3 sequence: CASSYWDREIAEAFF. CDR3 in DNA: TGTGCCAGCAGTTACTGGGACAGGGAAATTGCTGAAGCTTTCTTT.

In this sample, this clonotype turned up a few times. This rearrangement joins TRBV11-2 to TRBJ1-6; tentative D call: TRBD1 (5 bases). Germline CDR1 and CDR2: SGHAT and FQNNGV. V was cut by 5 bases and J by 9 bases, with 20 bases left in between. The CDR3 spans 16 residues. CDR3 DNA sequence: TGTGCCAGCAGCCTCAACAGGAGAGGTGGTCTTTCACCCCTCCACTTT. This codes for CASSLNRRGGLSPLHF.

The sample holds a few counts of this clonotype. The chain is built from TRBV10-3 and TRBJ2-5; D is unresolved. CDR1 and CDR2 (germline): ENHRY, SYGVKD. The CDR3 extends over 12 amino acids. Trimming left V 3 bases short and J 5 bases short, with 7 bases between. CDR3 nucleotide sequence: TGTGCCATCAGTGATGATAGTGAGACCCAGTACTTC. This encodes CAISDDSETQYF.

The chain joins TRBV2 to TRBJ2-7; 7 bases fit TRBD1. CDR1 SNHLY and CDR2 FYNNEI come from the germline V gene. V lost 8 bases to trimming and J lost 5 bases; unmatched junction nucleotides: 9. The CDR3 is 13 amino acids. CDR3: CASGQTGAHEQYV. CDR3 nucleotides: TGTGCCAGCGGACAAACAGGGGCCCACGAGCAGTACGTC.

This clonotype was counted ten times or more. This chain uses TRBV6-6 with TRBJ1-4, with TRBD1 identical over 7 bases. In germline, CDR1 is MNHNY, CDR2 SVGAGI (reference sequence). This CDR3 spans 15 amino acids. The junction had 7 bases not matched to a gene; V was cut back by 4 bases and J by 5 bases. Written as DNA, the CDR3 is TGTGCCAGCAGTTTTCCAGGGGGGGAAAATGAAAAACTGTTTTTT. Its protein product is CASSFPGGENEKLFF.

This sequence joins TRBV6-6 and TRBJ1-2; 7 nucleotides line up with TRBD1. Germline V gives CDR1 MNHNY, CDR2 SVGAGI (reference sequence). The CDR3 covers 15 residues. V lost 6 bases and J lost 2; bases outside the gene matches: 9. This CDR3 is CASSPSTGRNYGYTF. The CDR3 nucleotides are TGTGCCAGCAGCCCCTCGACAGGGAGGAACTATGGCTACACCTTC.

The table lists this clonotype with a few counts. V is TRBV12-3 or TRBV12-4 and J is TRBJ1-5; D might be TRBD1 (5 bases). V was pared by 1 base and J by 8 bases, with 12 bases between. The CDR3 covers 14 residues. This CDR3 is CASSLVVGVKPQHF. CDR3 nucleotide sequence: TGTGCCAGCAGTTTAGTCGTGGGGGTCAAGCCCCAGCATTTT.

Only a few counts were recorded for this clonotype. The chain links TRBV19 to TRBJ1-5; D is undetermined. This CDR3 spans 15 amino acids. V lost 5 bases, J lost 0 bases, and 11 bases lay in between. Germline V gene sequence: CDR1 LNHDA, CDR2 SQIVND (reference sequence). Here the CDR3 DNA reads TGTGCCAGTAGTTTAACAGCCCATAGCAATCAGCCCCAGCATTTT. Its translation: CASSLTAHSNQPQHF.

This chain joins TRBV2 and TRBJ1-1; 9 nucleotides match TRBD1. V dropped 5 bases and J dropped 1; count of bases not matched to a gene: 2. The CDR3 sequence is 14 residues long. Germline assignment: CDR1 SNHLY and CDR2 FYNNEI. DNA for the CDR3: TGTGCCAGCAGTAGGACAGGGGCGAACACTGAAGCTTTCTTT. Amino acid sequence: CASSRTGANTEAFF.

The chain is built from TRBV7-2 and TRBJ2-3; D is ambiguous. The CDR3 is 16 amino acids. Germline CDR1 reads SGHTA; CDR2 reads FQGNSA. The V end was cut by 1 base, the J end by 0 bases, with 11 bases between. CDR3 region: CASSLEPDQSTDTQYF. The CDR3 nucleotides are TGTGCCAGCAGCTTAGAACCTGACCAAAGCACAGATACGCAGTATTTT.

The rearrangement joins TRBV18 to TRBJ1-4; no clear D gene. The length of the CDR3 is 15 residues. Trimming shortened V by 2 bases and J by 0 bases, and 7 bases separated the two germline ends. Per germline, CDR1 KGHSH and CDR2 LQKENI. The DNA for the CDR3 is TGTGCCAGCTCACCAACAGCCGCAACTAATGAAAAACTGTTTTTT. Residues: CASSPTAATNEKLFF.

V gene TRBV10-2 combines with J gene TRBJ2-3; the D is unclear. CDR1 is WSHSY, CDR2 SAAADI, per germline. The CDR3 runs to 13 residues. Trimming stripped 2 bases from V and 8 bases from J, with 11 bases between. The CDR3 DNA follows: TGCGCCAGCAGTGAGGACTTTAGAGGTACGCAGTATTTT. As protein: CASSEDFRGTQYF.

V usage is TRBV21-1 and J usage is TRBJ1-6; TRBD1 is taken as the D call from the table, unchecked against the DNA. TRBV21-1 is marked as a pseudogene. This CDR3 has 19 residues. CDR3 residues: CASSKVRMVRTGNNSPLHF. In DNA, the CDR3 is TGTGCCAGCAGCAAAGTGCGAATGGTGAGGACAGGGAATAATTCACCCCTCCACTTT.

This chain's CDR3 is CASRTPVTGFTEAFF. The CDR3 bases are TGTGCCAGCCGTACCCCCGTTACTGGGTTCACTGAAGCTTTCTTT. V usage is TRBV28 and J usage is TRBJ1-1; D ambiguous. Germline V gives CDR1 MDHEN, CDR2 SYDVKM. Trimming took 8 bases from V and 4 from J, leaving 20 bases between them. The CDR3 consists of 15 residues. Together with reference TRBV28 and TRBJ1-1, the CDR3 gives the full variable domain: DVKVTQSSRYLVKRTGEKVFLECVQDMDHENMFWYRQDPGLGLRLIYFSYDVKMKEKGDIPEGYSVSREKKERFSLILESASTNQTSMYLCASRTPVTGFTEAFFGQGTRLTVV.

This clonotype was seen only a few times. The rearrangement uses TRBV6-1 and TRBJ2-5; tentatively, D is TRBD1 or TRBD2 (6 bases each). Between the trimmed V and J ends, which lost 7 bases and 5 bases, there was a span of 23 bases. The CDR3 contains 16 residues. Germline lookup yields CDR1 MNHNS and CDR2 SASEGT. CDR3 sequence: CASTLRISGGSETQYF. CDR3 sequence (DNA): TGTGCCAGCACCCTTAGGATATCCGGGGGCTCGGAGACCCAGTACTTC.

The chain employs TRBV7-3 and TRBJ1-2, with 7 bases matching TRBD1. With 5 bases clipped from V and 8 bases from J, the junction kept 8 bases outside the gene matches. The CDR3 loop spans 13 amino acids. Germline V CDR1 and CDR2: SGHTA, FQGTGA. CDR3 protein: CASSQTGVMGYTF. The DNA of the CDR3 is TGTGCCAGCAGCCAAACAGGGGTTATGGGCTACACCTTC.

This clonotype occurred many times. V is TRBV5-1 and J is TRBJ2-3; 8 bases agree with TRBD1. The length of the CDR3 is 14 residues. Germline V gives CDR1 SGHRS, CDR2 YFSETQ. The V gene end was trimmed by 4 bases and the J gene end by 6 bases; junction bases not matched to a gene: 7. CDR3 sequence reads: CASSAGTGADTQYF. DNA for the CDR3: TGCGCCAGCAGCGCCGGGACAGGAGCGGATACGCAGTATTTT.

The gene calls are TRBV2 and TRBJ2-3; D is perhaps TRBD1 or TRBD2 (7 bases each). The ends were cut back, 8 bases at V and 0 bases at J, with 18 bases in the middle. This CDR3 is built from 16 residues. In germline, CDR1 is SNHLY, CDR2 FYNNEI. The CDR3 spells CASGKRQGLSTDTQYF. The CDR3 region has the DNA TGTGCCAGCGGGAAAAGACAGGGACTAAGCACAGATACGCAGTATTTT. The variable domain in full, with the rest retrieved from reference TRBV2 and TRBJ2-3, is EPEVTQTPSHQVTQMGQEVILRCVPISNHLYFYWYRQILGQKVEFLVSFYNNEISEKSEIFDDQFSVERPDGSNFTLKIRSTKLEDSAMYFCASGKRQGLSTDTQYFGPGTRLTVL.

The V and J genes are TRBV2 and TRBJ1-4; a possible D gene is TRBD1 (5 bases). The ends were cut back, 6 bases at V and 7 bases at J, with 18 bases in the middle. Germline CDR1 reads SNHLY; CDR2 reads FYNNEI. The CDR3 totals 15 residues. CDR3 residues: CASSSTGGAGEKLFF. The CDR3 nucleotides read TGTGCCAGCAGCTCGACTGGTGGGGCCGGTGAAAAACTGTTTTTT.

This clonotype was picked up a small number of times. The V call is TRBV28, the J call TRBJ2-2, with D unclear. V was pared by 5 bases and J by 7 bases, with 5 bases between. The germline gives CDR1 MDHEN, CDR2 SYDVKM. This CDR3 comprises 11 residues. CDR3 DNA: TGTGCCAGCAGTCCGCTCGGGGAGCTGTTTTTT. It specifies CASSPLGELFF.

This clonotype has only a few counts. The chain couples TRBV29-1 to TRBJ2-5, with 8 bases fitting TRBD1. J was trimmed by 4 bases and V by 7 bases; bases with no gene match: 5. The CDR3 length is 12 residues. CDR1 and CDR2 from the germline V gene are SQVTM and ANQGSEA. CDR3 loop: CSEGTGLETQYF. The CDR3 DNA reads TGCAGCGAAGGGACAGGCTTAGAGACCCAGTACTTC. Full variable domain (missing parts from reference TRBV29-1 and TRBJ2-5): SAVISQKPSRDICQRGTSLTIQCQVDSQVTMMFWYRQQPGQSLTLIATANQGSEATYESGFVIDKFPISRPNLTFSTLTVSNMSPEDSSIYLCSEGTGLETQYFGPGTRLLVL.

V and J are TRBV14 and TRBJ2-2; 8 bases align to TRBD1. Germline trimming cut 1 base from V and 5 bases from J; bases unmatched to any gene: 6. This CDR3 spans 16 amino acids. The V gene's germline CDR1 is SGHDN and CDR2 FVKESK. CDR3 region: CASSQVQGASTGELFF. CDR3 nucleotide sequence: TGTGCCAGCAGCCAAGTCCAGGGGGCAAGTACCGGGGAGCTGTTTTTT. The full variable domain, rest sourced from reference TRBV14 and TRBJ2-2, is EAGVTQFPSHSVIEKGQTVTLRCDPISGHDNLYWYRRVMGKEIKFLLHFVKESKQDESGMPNNRFLAERTGGTYSTLKVQPAELEDSGVYFCASSQVQGASTGELFFGEGSRLTVL.

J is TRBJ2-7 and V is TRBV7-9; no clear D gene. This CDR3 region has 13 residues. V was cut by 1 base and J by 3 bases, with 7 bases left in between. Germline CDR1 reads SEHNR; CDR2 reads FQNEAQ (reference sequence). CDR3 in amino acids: CASSLVGRYEQYV. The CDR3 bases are TGTGCCAGCAGCTTAGTGGGCCGCTACGAGCAGTACGTC.

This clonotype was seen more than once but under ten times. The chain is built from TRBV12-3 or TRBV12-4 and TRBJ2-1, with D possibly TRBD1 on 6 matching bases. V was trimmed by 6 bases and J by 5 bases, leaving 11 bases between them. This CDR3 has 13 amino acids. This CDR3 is CASRKQGNNEQFF. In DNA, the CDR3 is TGTGCCAGCAGGAAACAGGGCAACAATGAGCAGTTCTTC.

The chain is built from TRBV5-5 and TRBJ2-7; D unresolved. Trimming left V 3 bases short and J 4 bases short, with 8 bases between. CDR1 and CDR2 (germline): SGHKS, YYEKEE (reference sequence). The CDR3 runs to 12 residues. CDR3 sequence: CASSSEQYEQYV. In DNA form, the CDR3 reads TGTGCCAGCAGCTCTGAACAGTACGAGCAGTACGTC.

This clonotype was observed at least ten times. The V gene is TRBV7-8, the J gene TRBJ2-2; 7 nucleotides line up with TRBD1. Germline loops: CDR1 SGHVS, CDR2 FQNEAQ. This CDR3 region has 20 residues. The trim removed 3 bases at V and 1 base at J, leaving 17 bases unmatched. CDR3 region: CASSFTRLQTGPRNTGELFF. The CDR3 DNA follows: TGTGCCAGCAGCTTCACAAGGCTTCAGACAGGGCCCCGGAACACCGGGGAGCTGTTTTTT.

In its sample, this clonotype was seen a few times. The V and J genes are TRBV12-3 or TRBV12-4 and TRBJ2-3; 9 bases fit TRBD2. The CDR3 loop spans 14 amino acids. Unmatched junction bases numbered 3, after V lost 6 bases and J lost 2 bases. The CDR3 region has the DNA TGTGCCAGCAGCGCTAGCGGGGACACAGATACGCAGTATTTT. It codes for CASSASGDTDTQYF.

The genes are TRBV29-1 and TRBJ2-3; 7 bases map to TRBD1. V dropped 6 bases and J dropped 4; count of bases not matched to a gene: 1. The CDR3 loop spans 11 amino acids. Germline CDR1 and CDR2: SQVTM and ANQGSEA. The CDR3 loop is CSVTGPDTQYF. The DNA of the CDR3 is TGCAGCGTGACAGGGCCAGATACGCAGTATTTT.

The CDR3 reads CASSVGAGNTEAFF. The CDR3 DNA reads as TGTGCCAGCAGCGTGGGGGCGGGGAACACTGAAGCTTTCTTT. The chain couples TRBV9 to TRBJ1-1, with D maybe TRBD1 (6 bases). Trimming stripped 2 bases from V and 1 base from J, with 9 bases between. The CDR3 is made up of 14 amino acids. Germline-derived CDR1 and CDR2 are SGDLS and YYNGEE.

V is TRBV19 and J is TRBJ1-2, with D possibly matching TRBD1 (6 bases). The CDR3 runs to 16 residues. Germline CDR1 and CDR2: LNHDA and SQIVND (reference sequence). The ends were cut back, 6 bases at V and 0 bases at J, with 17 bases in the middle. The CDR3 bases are TGTGCCAGTAGAGATGATCAGGACAGACCTAACTATGGCTACACCTTC. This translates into CASRDDQDRPNYGYTF.

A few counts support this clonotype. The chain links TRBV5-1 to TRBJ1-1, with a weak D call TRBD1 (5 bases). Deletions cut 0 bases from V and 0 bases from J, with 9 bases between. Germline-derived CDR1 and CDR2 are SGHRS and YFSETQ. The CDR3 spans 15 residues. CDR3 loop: CASSLVEGLNTEAFF. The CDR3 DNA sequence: TGCGCCAGCAGCTTGGTGGAGGGGCTGAACACTGAAGCTTTCTTT.